These T cell receptor beta chains were read from a single sample in a study of blood T cell repertoires in COVID-19. TCRdb's table, derived via immunoSEQ multiplex PCR, lists solely in-frame clones and lacks some. Of roughly 92,000 clones listed, just over 90% were seen once; the top ten hold 5% to 6.5%. Source material: peripheral blood. The receptors originated from a man in his fifties or sixties with acute or convalescent COVID-19. Each CDR3 is given with its conserved first and last residue. The D gene is left open where the match is weak. Some rows mark clone size as missing; the rest say once, few, many or name a class of expanded clone.

D gene: TRBD2
CDR3 length: 16
clone size: .
J gene: TRBJ2-3
V gene: TRBV28
CDR3 protein: CASTQGREGLRDTQYF
CDR3 DNA: TGTGCCAGCACCCAGGGGCGGGAGGGTTTAAGAGATACGCAGTATTTT

D gene: TRBD1
CDR3 length: 14
clone size: .
J gene: TRBJ2-1
V gene: TRBV5-1
CDR3 protein: CASSGGGGQTLLFF
CDR3 DNA: TGCGCCAGCAGCGGAGGTGGGGGACAGACACTACTGTTCTTC

D gene: TRBD1
CDR3 length: 13
clone size: .
J gene: TRBJ2-1
V gene: TRBV19
CDR3 protein: CASSIWDRDEQFF
CDR3 DNA: TGTGCCAGTAGTATCTGGGACAGGGATGAGCAGTTCTTC

D gene: TRBD2
CDR3 length: 15
clone size: .
J gene: TRBJ2-7
V gene: TRBV18
CDR3 protein: CASSPTSGRRGEQYF
CDR3 DNA: TGTGCCAGCTCACCAACTAGCGGGAGACGAGGAGAGCAGTACTTC

D gene: TRBD1
CDR3 length: 12
clone size: .
J gene: TRBJ1-1
V gene: TRBV27
CDR3 protein: CARDRENTEAFF
CDR3 DNA: TGTGCCAGGGACAGGGAGAACACTGAAGCTTTCTTT

D gene: .
CDR3 length: 15
clone size: .
J gene: TRBJ1-1
V gene: TRBV5-1
CDR3 protein: CASSLMTGGNTEAFF
CDR3 DNA: TGCGCCAGCAGCTTAATGACAGGTGGGAACACTGAAGCTTTCTTT

D gene: .
CDR3 length: 11
clone size: .
J gene: TRBJ1-1
V gene: TRBV20-1
CDR3 protein: CSARADTEAFF
CDR3 DNA: TGCAGTGCTAGAGCGGACACTGAAGCTTTCTTT

D gene: TRBD1
CDR3 length: 19
clone size: .
J gene: TRBJ1-5
V gene: TRBV6-2/TRBV6-3
CDR3 protein: CASSYSRDRGYPSNQPQHF
CDR3 DNA: TGTGCCAGCAGTTACTCCCGGGACAGGGGATACCCTAGCAATCAGCCCCAGCATTTT

D gene: TRBD1
CDR3 length: 14
clone size: .
J gene: TRBJ2-3
V gene: TRBV2
CDR3 protein: CASNGDRFTDTQYF
CDR3 DNA: TGTGCCAGCAACGGGGACAGATTCACAGATACGCAGTATTTT

D gene: TRBD1
CDR3 length: 16
clone size: .
J gene: TRBJ1-1
V gene: TRBV30
CDR3 protein: CAWSPKWTGANTEAFF
CDR3 DNA: TGTGCCTGGAGTCCCAAATGGACAGGGGCGAACACTGAAGCTTTCTTT

D gene: TRBD2
CDR3 length: 15
clone size: .
J gene: TRBJ2-3
V gene: TRBV7-2
CDR3 protein: CASTRLAGIADTQYF
CDR3 DNA: TGTGCCAGCACGCGACTAGCGGGAATCGCAGATACGCAGTATTTT

D gene: .
CDR3 length: 14
clone size: few
J gene: TRBJ1-5
V gene: TRBV6-2/TRBV6-3
CDR3 protein: CASSYWVLVQPQHF
CDR3 DNA: TGTGCCAGCAGTTATTGGGTCCTAGTCCAGCCCCAGCATTTT

D gene: TRBD2
CDR3 length: 14
clone size: .
J gene: TRBJ2-5
V gene: TRBV9
CDR3 protein: CASSVASGIETQYF
CDR3 DNA: TGTGCCAGCAGCGTAGCCAGCGGGATTGAGACCCAGTACTTC

D gene: .
CDR3 length: 15
clone size: .
J gene: TRBJ2-7
V gene: TRBV18
CDR3 protein: CASSPLTGQTYEQYF
CDR3 DNA: TGTGCCAGCTCACCACTCACGGGACAAACCTACGAGCAGTACTTC

D gene: .
CDR3 length: 13
clone size: .
J gene: TRBJ1-1
V gene: TRBV6-5
CDR3 protein: CASSYQDSYQAFF
CDR3 DNA: TGTGCCAGCAGTTACCAGGACAGTTACCAAGCTTTCTTT

D gene: .
CDR3 length: 12
clone size: .
J gene: TRBJ1-2
V gene: TRBV20-1
CDR3 protein: CSASPGNYGYTF
CDR3 DNA: TGCAGTGCTAGTCCGGGTAACTATGGCTACACCTTC

D gene: TRBD1
CDR3 length: 13
clone size: .
J gene: TRBJ1-2
V gene: TRBV7-2
CDR3 protein: CASSPDRGEGYTF
CDR3 DNA: TGTGCCAGCAGTCCTGACAGGGGGGAGGGCTACACCTTC

D gene: TRBD1
CDR3 length: 14
clone size: .
J gene: TRBJ2-7
V gene: TRBV7-9
CDR3 protein: CASSSWDRGYEQYF
CDR3 DNA: TGTGCCAGCTCAAGTTGGGACAGGGGCTACGAGCAGTACTTC

D gene: .
CDR3 length: 13
clone size: .
J gene: TRBJ2-2
V gene: TRBV6-6
CDR3 protein: CAILGQNTGELFF
CDR3 DNA: TGTGCCATTCTTGGACAGAACACCGGGGAGCTGTTTTTT

D gene: .
CDR3 length: 14
clone size: .
J gene: TRBJ2-2
V gene: TRBV6-5
CDR3 protein: CASKQQTNTGELFF
CDR3 DNA: TGTGCCAGCAAACAGCAAACGAACACCGGGGAGCTGTTTTTT

D gene: .
CDR3 length: 12
clone size: .
J gene: TRBJ1-6
V gene: TRBV6-5
CDR3 protein: CASSSGASPLHF
CDR3 DNA: TGTGCCAGCAGTTCAGGGGCTTCACCCCTCCACTTT

D gene: TRBD2
CDR3 length: 16
clone size: .
J gene: TRBJ2-1
V gene: TRBV19
CDR3 protein: CASSIGGGRRYNEQFF
CDR3 DNA: TGTGCCAGTAGTATAGGAGGCGGGAGACGTTACAATGAGCAGTTCTTC

D gene: TRBD1
CDR3 length: 15
clone size: .
J gene: TRBJ1-1
V gene: TRBV11-2
CDR3 protein: CASSPSGQGGTEAFF
CDR3 DNA: TGTGCCAGCAGCCCTAGCGGGCAGGGGGGTACTGAAGCTTTCTTT

D gene: TRBD2
CDR3 length: 16
clone size: .
J gene: TRBJ2-3
V gene: TRBV19
CDR3 protein: CASSPGLAGGADTQYF
CDR3 DNA: TGTGCCAGTAGTCCAGGGCTAGCGGGAGGCGCAGATACGCAGTATTTT